Included here is one T cell receptor (beta chain) sequence, with context. This clonotype was seen repeatedly, ten times or more. Its antigen is not yet known. Per-base qualities were not stored, and no clone one base away is much larger. These data come from a study of CD8 T cells in ankylosing spondylitis (dated by TCRdb to 2016 to 2017). Looking at the study overall: To find TCR variants linked to disease, the study profiled T cell receptor beta repertoires in ankylosing spondylitis patients and healthy donors. Peripheral blood was sampled, and synovial fluid was additionally collected from ankylosing spondylitis patients. The full study cohort was made up of about 24 ankylosing spondylitis patients and approximately 100 healthy donors.

What the research found in general, with its limitations: The disease-linked clones were reported as significantly enriched in matched synovial fluid samples from ankylosing spondylitis patients. The disease-linked clones showed a CD8+ phenotype and occurred at relatively low frequencies in peripheral blood. Blood from ankylosing spondylitis patients appeared to be characterized by a TCR beta motif composed of several highly homologous amino acid variants. Some of the motif variants had been reported before in the synovial fluid and blood of reactive arthritis patients, a finding that suggests common disease-initiation mechanisms.

Sequencing was performed on an Illumina HiSeq 2500. Quantitative 5'-RACE with molecular barcodes was used to prepare TCR beta libraries. The paper's processing steps were these. Disease-linked TCR variants were identified with a new computational method built on a probabilistic model of VDJ rearrangement. TCRdb applied fastp at Q25 and MiXCR to the public reads, then kept only in-frame beta chains. Each entry merges the rows of one CDR3 protein and shows their most common DNA and genes. Here the V and J calls rest on TCRdb's processing, not on the authors' analysis. The sample contains hundreds of thousands of distinct CDR3 sequences, approximately 9% of them found a single time. The ten biggest clones cover approximately 6.2% of the sample. According to the germline V gene, CDR1 reads SGHAT and CDR2 reads FQNNGV. V and J are trimmed by 4 bases and 7 bases, and the gene matches miss 10 bases of the junction. Inclusive of the bounding cysteine and phenylalanine, the CDR3 is 16 residues long. Only the CDR3 region is kept as DNA, spanning 48 bases read in frame from base 1.

The receptor's source is a male donor with ankylosing spondylitis or in good health (not recorded which). The chain was built from TRBV11-2 and TRBJ2-1, with 10 middle bases fitting TRBD1. The sequenced material came from blood, either unsorted or a sorted T cell fraction (not recorded which). The nucleotide sequence is given as TGTGCCAGCAGCTCCATCAGAGACAGGGGGCGGAATGAGCAGTTCTTC. Translated, this is CASSSIRDRGRNEQFF.